This TCR beta chain emerged from a study of CD8+CD57+ T cells in acquired aplastic anemia. This CDR3 has 15 amino acids. V was trimmed by 5 bases and J by 4 bases, leaving 15 bases between them. CDR1 MGHDK and CDR2 SYGVNS come from the germline V gene. The template for TCR beta VDJ and CDR3 sequence profiling was genomic DNA. A single record per CDR3 protein comes from TCRdb applying MiXCR to the reads. The data contain over 150,000 distinct CDR3 sequences, 35% to 55% of them singletons. The receptor's source is a human donor in good health. Sequenced: sorted CD4+, CD8+, or CD8+CD57+ T cells (not recorded which) from PBMCs. The chain employs TRBV25-1 and TRBJ2-1; D possibly corresponds to TRBD1 (5 bases). The CDR3 spells CASSPQATVYNEQFF. CDR3 DNA sequence: TGTGCCAGCAGTCCCCAGGCGACAGTATACAATGAGCAGTTCTTC.